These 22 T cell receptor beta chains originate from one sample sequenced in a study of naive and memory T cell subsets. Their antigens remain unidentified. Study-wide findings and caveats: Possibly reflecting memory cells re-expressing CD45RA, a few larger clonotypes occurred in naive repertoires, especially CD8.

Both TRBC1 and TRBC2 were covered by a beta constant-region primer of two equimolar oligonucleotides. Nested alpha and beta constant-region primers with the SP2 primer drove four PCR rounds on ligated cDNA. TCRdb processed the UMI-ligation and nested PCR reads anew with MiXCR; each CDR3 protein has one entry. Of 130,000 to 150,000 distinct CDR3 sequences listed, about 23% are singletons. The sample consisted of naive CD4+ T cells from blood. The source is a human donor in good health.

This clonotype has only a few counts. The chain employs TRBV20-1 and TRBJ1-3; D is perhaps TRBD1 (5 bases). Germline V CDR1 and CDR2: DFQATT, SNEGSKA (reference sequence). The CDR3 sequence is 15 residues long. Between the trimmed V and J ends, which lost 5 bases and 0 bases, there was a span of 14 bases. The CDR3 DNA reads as TGCAGTGCTCCCCCCGGGGGGGGCTCTGGAAACACCATATATTTT. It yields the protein CSAPPGGGSGNTIYF.

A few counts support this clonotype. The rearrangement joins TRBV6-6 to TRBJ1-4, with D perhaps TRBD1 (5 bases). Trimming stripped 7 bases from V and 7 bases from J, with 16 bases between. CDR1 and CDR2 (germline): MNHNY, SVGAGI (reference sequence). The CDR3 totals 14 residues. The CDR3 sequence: CASKIQVIGEKLFF. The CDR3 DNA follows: TGTGCCAGCAAGATACAGGTCATTGGTGAAAAACTGTTTTTT.

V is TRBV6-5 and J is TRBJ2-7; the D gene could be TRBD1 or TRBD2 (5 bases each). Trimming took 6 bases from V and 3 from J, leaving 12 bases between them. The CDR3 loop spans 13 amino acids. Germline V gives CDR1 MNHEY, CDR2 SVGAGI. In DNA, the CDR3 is TGTGCCAGCAGGCGGGCAGGGAACTACGAGCAGTACTTC. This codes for CASRRAGNYEQYF.

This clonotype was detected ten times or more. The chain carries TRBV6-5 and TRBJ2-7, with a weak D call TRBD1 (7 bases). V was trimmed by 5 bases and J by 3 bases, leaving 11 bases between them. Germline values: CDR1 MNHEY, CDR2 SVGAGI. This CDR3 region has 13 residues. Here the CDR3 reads CASSPGDSYEQYF. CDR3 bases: TGTGCCAGCAGTCCGGGGGACAGCTACGAGCAGTACTTC.

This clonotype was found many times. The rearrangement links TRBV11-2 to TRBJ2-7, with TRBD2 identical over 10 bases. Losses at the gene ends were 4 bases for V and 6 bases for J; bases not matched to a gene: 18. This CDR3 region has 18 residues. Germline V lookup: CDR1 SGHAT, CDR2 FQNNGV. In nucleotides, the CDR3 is TGTGCCAGCAGCTCCACGGGGCTAGCGGGAGCGTCCATGGGCGAGCAGTACTTC. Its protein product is CASSSTGLAGASMGEQYF. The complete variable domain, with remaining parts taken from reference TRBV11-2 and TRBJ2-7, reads EAGVAQSPRYKIIEKRQSVAFWCNPISGHATLYWYQQILGQGPKLLIQFQNNGVVDDSQLPKDRFSAERLKGVDSTLKIQPAKLEDSAVYLCASSSTGLAGASMGEQYFGPGTRLTVT.

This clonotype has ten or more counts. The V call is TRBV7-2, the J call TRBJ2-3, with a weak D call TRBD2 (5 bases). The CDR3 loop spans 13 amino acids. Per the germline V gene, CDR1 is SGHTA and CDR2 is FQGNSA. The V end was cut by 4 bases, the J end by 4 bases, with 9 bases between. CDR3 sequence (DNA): TGTGCCAGCAGCTCGGACTGGCCAGATACGCAGTATTTT. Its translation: CASSSDWPDTQYF.

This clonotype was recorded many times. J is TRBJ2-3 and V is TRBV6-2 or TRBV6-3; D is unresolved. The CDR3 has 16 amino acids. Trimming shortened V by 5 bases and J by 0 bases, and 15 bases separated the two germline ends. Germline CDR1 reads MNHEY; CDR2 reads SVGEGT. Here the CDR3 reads CASSRVPDLSTDTQYF. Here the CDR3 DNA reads TGTGCCAGCAGTAGAGTGCCCGACCTCAGCACAGATACGCAGTATTTT.

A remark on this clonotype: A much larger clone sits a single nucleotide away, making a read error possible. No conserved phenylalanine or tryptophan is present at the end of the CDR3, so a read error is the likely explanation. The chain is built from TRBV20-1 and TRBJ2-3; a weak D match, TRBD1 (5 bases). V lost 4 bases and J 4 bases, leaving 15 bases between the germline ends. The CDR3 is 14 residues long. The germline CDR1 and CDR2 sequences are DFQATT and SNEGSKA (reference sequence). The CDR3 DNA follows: TGCAGTGCTACCACTCCGACAGTCCCAGATACGCAGTATCTT. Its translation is CSATTPTVPDTQYL.

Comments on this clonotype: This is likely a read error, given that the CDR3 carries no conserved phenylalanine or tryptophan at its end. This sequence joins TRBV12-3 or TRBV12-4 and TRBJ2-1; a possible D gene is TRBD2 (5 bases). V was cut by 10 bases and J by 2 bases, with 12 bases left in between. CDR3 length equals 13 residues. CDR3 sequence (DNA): TGTGCCACCTCCGGAGGAACCTACAATGAGCAGTTCCTC. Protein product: CATSGGTYNEQFL.

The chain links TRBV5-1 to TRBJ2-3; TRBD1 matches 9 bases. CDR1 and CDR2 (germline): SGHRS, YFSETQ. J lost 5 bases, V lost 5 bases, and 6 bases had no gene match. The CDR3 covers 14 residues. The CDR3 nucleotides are TGCGCCAGCAGGTGGACAGGGGATCGAGATACGCAGTATTTT. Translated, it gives CASRWTGDRDTQYF.

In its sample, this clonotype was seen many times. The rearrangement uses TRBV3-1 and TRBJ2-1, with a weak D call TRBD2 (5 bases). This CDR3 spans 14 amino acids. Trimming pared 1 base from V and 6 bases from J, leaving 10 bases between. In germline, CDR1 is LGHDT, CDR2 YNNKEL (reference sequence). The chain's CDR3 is CASSQVPRGNEQFF. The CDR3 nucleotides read TGTGCCAGCAGCCAAGTTCCCCGGGGCAATGAGCAGTTCTTC.

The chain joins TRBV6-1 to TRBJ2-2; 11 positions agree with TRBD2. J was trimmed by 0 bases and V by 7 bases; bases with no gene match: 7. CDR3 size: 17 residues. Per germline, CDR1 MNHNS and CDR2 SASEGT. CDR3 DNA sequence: TGTGCCAGCACTGGGACTAGCGGAGGGGCGAACACCGGGGAGCTGTTTTTT. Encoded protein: CASTGTSGGANTGELFF.

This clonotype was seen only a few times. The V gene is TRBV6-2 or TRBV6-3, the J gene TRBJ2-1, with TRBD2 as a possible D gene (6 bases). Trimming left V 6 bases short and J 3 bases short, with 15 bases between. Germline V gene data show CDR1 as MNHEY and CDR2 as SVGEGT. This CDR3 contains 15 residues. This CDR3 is CASSKGGMDYNEQFF. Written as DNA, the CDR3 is TGTGCCAGCAGCAAAGGCGGGATGGACTACAATGAGCAGTTCTTC.

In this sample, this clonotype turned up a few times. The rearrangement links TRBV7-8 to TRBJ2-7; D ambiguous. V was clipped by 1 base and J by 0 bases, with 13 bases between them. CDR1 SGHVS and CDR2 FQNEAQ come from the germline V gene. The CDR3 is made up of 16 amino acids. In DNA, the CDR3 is TGTGCCAGCAGCTTAGTATCCGGACGAAGCTCCTACGAGCAGTACTTC. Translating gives CASSLVSGRSSYEQYF.

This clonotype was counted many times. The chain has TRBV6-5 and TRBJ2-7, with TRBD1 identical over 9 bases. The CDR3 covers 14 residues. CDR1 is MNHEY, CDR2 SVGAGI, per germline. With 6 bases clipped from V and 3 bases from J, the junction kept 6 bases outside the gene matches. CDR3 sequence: CASRWGQGYYEQYF. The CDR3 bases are TGTGCCAGCAGATGGGGACAGGGCTACTACGAGCAGTACTTC.

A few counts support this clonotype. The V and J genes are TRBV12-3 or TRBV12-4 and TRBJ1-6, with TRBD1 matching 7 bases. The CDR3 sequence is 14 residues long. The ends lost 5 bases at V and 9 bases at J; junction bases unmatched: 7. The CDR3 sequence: CASSTRQGSSPLHF. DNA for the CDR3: TGTGCCAGCAGTACAAGACAGGGAAGTTCACCCCTCCACTTT.

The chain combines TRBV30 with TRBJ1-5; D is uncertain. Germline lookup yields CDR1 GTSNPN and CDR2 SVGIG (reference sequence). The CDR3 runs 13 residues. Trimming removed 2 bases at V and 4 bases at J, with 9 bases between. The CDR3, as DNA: TGTGCCTGGAGTAAGTCGAGAAATCAGCCCCAGCATTTT. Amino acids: CAWSKSRNQPQHF.

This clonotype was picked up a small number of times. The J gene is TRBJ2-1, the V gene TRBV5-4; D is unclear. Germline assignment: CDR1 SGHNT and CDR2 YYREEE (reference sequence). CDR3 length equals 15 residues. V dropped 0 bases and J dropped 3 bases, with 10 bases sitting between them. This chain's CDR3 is CASSLGSTYYNEQFF. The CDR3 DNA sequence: TGTGCCAGCAGCTTGGGTTCGACATACTACAATGAGCAGTTCTTC.

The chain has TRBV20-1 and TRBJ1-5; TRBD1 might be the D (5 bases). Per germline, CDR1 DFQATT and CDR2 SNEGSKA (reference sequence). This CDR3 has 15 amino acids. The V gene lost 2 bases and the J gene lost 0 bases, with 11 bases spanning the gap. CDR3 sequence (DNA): TGCAGTGCTAGATCCGGGGCCAGTAGCAATCAGCCCCAGCATTTT. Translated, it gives CSARSGASSNQPQHF.

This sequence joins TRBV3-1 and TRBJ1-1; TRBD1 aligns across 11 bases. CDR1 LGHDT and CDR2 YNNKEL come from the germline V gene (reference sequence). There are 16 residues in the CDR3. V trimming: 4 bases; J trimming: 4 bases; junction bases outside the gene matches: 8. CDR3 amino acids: CASSPRGTGGSTEAFF. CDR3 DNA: TGTGCCAGCAGCCCTCGGGGGACAGGGGGAAGCACTGAAGCTTTCTTT.

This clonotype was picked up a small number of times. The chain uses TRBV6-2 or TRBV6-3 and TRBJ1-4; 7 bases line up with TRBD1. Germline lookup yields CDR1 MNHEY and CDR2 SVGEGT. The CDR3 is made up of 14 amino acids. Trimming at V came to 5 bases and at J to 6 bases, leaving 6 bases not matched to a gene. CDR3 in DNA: TGTGCCAGCAGTCGCCAGGGGGAAGATGAAAAACTGTTTTTT. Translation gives CASSRQGEDEKLFF.

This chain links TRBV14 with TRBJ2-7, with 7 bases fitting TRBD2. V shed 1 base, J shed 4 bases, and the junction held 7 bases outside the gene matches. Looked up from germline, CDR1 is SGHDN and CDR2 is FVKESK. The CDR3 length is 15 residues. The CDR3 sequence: CASSQVGREGYEQYF. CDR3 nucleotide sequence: TGTGCCAGCAGCCAAGTGGGAAGGGAGGGTTACGAGCAGTACTTC.